This T cell receptor beta chain was captured in a study of blood T cell repertoires in COVID-19. Across the whole study: The United States, Italy and Spain provided the acute and convalescent COVID-19 samples. The cDNA or gDNA used as material had been derived from T cells, B-cell-depleted T cells, or PBMCs.

V lost 1 base to trimming and J lost 4 bases; unmatched junction nucleotides: 7. This CDR3 has 16 residues. Per the germline V gene, CDR1 is LNHDA and CDR2 is SQIVND (reference sequence). Study processing details: Amplifying reference gene primers gave estimates of nucleated cell counts. TCRdb keeps only in-frame clones here, not all; method: immunoSEQ multiplex PCR. Clone size and V and J calls were adopted from that table, with D and trimming inferred from the DNA. The sample holds around 230,000 clones, roughly 83% seen once. Sequencing was carried out using peripheral blood. The receptor's source is a woman in her 70s with active or convalescent COVID-19. The V call is TRBV19, the J call TRBJ1-5; TRBD1 matches at 7 bases. This CDR3 reads CASSIAHGTANQPQHF. CDR3 DNA sequence: TGTGCCAGTAGTATAGCCCACGGGACAGCAAATCAGCCCCAGCATTTT.